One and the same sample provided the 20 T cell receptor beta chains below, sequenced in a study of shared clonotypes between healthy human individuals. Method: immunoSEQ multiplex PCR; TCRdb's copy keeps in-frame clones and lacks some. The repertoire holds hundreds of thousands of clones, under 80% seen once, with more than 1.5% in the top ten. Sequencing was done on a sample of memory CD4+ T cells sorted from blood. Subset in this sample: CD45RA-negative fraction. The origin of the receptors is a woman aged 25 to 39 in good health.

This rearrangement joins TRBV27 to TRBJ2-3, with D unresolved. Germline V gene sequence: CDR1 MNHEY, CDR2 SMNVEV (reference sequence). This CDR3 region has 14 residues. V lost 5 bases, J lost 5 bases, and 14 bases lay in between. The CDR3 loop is CASSPSWAGDTQYF. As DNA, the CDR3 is TGTGCCAGCAGTCCCTCGTGGGCTGGAGATACGCAGTATTTT.

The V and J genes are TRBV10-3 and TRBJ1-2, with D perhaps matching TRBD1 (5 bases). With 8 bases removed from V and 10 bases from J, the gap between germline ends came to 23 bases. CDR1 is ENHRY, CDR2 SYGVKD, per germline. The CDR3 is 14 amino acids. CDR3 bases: TGTGCCATCGCTTCAGTGGACCGACGGGGGGACTACACCTTC. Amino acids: CAIASVDRRGDYTF.

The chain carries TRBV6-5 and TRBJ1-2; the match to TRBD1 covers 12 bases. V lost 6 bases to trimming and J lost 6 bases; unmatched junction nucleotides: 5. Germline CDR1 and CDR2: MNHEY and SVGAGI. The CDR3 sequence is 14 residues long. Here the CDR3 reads CASREGQGANGYTF. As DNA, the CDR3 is TGTGCCAGCAGGGAGGGACAGGGGGCAAATGGCTACACCTTC.

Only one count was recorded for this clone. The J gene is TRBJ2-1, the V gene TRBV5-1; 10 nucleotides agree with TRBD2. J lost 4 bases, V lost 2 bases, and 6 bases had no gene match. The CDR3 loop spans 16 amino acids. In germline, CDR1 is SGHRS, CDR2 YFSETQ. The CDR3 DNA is TGCGCCAGCAGCTTTATCGGGACTAGCGCATACAATGAGCAGTTCTTC. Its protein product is CASSFIGTSAYNEQFF.

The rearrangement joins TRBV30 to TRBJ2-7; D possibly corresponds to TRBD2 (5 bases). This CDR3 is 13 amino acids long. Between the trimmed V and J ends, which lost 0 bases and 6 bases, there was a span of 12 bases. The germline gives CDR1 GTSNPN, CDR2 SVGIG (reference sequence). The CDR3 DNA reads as TGTGCCTGGAGTGTACTAGGGTCGGGCGAGCAGTACTTC. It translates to CAWSVLGSGEQYF.

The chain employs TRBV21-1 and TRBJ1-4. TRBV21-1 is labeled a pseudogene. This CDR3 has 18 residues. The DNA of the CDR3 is TGTGCCAGCAGCAAAGACGTGGTCAGACAAAGGGCTAATGAAAAACTGTTTTTT. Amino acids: CASSKDVVRQRANEKLFF.

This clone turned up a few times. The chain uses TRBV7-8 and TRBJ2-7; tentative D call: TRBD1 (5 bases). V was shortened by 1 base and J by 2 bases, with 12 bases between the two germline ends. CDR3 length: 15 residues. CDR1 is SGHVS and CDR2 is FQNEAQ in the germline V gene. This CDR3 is CASSLERTKTYEQYF. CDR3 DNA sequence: TGTGCCAGCAGCTTAGAACGGACAAAAACCTACGAGCAGTACTTC.

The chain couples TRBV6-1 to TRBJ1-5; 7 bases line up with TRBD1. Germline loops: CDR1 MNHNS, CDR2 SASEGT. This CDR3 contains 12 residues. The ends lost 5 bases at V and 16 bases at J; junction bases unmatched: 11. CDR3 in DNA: TGTGCCAGCAGTTCAGACAGGGATAGAAGACATTTT. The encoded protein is CASSSDRDRRHF.

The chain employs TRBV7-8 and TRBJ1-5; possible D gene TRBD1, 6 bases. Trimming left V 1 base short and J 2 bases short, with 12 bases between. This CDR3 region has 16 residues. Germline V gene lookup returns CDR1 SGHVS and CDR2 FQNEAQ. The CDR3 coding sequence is TGTGCCAGCAGCTTAGTTCAGGGGATTGGCAATCAGCCCCAGCATTTT. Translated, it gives CASSLVQGIGNQPQHF.

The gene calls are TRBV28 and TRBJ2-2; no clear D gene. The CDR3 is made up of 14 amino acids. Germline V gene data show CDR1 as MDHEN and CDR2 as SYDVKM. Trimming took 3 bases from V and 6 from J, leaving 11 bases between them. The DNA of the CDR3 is TGTGCCAGCAGTTTTGGGCAGGTCGCCGGGGAGCTGTTTTTT. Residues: CASSFGQVAGELFF.

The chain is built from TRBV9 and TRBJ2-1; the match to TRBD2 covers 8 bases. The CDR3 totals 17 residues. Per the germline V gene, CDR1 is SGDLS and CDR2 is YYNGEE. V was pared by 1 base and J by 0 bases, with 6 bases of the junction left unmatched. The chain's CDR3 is CASSVTGGPSSYNEQFF. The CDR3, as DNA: TGTGCCAGCAGCGTAACGGGAGGGCCGAGCTCCTACAATGAGCAGTTCTTC.

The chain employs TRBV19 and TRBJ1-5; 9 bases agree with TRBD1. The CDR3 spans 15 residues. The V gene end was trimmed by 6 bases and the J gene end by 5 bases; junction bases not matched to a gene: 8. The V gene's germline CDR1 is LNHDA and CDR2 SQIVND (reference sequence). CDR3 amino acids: CASSPTGGGYQPQHF. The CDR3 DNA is TGTGCCAGTAGCCCCACAGGGGGCGGATATCAGCCCCAGCATTTT.

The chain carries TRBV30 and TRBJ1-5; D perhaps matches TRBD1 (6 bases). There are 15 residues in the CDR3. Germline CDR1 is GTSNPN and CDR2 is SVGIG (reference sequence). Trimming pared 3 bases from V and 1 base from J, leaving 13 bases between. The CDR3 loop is CAWSITGLSNQPQHF. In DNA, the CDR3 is TGTGCCTGGAGCATAACAGGGCTGAGCAATCAGCCCCAGCATTTT.

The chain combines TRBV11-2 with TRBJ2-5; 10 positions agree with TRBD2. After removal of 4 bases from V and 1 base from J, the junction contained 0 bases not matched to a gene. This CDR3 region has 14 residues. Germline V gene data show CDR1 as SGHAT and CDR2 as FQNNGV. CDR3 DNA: TGTGCCAGCAGCTGGACTAGCGGCCAAGAGACCCAGTACTTC. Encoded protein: CASSWTSGQETQYF.

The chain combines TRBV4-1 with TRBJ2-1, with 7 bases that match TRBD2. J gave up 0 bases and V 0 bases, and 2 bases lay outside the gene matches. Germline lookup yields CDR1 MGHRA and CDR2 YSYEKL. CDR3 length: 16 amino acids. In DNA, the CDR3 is TGCGCCAGCAGCCAAGAAGCGGGAAGCTCCTACAATGAGCAGTTCTTC. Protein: CASSQEAGSSYNEQFF.

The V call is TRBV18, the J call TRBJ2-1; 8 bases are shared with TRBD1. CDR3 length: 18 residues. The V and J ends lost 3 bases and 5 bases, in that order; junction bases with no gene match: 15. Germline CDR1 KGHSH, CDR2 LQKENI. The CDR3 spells CASSPTYRRDRPNNEQFF. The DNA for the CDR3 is TGTGCCAGCTCACCTACTTACCGACGGGACAGGCCTAACAATGAGCAGTTCTTC.

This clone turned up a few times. CDR3 DNA: TGTGCCAGCAGTTTGTCGAGCGGGAGGTCCCCCTACGAGCAGTACTTC. The encoded protein is CASSLSSGRSPYEQYF. V usage is TRBV28 and J usage is TRBJ2-7; 9 bases line up with TRBD2. Looked up from germline, CDR1 is MDHEN and CDR2 is SYDVKM. This CDR3 is 16 amino acids long. With 3 bases clipped from V and 2 bases from J, the junction kept 8 bases outside the gene matches.

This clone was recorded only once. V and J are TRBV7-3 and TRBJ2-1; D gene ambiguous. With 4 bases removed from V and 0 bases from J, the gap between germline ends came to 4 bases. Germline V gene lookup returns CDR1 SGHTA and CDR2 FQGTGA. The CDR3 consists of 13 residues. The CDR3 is CASSSSSYNEQFF. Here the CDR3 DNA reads TGTGCCAGCAGCTCAAGCTCCTACAATGAGCAGTTCTTC. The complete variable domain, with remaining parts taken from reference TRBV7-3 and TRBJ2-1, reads GAGVSQTPSNKVTEKGKYVELRCDPISGHTALYWYRQSLGQGPEFLIYFQGTGAADDSGLPNDRFFAVRPEGSVSTLKIQRTERGDSAVYLCASSSSSYNEQFFGPGTRLTVL.

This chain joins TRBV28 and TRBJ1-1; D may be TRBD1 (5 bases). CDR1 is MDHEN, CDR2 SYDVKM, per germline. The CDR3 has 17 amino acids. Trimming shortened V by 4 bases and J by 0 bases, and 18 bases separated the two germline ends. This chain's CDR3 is CASSSLHSGRLNTEAFF. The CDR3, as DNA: TGTGCCAGCAGTTCCCTCCATTCAGGGCGCTTGAACACTGAAGCTTTCTTT.

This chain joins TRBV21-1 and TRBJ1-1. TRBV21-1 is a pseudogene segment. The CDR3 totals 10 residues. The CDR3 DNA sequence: TGTGCCCGCTGTAACACTGAAGCTTTCTTT. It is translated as CARCNTEAFF.